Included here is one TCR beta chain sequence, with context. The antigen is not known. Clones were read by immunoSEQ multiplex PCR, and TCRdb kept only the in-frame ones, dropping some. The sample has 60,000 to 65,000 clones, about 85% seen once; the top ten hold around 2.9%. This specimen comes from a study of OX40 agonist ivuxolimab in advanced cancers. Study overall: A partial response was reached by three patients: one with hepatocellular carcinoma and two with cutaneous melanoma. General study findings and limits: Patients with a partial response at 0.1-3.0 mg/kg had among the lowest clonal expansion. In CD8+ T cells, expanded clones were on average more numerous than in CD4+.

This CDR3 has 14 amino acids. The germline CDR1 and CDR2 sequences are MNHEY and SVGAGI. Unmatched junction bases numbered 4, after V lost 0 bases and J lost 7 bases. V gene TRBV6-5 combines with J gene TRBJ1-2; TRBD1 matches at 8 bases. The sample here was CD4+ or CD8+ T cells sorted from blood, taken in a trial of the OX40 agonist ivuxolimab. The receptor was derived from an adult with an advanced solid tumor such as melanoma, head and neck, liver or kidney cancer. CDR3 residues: CASSYSDRAGGYTF. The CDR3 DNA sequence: TGTGCCAGCAGTTACTCGGACAGGGCGGGTGGCTACACCTTC.